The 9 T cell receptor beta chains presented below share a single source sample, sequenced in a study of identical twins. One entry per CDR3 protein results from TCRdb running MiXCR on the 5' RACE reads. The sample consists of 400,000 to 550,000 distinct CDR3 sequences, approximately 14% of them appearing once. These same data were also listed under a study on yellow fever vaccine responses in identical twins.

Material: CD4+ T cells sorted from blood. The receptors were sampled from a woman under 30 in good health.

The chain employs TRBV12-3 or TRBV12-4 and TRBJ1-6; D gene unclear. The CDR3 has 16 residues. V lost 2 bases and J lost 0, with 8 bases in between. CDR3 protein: CASSLMGSSYNSPLHF. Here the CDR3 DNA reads TGTGCCAGCAGTTTAATGGGAAGCTCCTATAATTCACCCCTCCACTTT.

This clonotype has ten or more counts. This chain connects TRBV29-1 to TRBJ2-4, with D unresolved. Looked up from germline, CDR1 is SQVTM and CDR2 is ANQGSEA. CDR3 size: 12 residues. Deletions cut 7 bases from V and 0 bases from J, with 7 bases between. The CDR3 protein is CSAFLAKNIQYF. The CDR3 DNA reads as TGCAGCGCCTTCCTAGCCAAAAACATTCAGTACTTC.

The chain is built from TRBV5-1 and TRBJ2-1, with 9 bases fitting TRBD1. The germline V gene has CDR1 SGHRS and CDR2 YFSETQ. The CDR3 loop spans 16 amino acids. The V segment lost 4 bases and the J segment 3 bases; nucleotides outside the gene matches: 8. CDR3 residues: CASSITGTGLYNEQFF. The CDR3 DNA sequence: TGCGCCAGCAGCATTACCGGGACAGGGCTCTACAATGAGCAGTTCTTC.

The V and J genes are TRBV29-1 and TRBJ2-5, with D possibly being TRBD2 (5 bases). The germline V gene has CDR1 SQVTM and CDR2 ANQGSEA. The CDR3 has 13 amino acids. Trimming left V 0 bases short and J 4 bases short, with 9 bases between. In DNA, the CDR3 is TGCAGCGTTGAAGATCTAGGGAGAGAGACCCAGTACTTC. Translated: CSVEDLGRETQYF.

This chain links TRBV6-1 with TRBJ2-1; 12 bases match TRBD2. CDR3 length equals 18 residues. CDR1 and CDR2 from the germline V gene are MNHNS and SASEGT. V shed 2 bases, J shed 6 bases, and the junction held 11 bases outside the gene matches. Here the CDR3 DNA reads TGTGCCAGCAGTGAAAATAGGAGGACTAGCGGGAAAATCAATGAGCAGTTCTTC. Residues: CASSENRRTSGKINEQFF.

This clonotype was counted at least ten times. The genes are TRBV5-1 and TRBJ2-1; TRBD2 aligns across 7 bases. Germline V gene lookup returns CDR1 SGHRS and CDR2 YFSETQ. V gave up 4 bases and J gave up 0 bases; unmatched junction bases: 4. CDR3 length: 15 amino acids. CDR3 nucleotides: TGCGCCAGCAGCCTAACGGGAGGCTCCTACAATGAGCAGTTCTTC. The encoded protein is CASSLTGGSYNEQFF.

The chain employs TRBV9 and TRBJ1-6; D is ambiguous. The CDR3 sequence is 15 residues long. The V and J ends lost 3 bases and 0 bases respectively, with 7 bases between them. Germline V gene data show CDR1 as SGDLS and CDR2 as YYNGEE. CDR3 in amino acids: CASSASGSYNSPLHF. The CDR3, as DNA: TGTGCCAGCAGCGCGTCCGGCTCCTATAATTCACCCCTCCACTTT.

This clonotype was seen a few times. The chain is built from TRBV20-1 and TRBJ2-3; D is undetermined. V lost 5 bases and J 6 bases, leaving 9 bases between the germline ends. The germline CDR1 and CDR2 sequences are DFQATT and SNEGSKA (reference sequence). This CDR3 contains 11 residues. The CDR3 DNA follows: TGCAGTGCTTTATTTAGTGATACGCAGTATTTT. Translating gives CSALFSDTQYF.

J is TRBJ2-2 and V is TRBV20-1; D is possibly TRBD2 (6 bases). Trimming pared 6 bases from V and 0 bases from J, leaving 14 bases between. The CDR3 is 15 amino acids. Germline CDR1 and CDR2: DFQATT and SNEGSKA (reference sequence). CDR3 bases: TGCAGTGCGAAGGGAGGCCCCGCGAACACCGGGGAGCTGTTTTTT. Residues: CSAKGGPANTGELFF.